The 16 T cell receptor beta chains listed next were all sequenced from one sample in a study of blood T cell repertoires in COVID-19. Measured with immunoSEQ multiplex PCR; TCRdb has only the in-frame clones, and not every one. Of more than 300,000 clones in the sample, roughly 90% were seen once. Input material: PBMCs or T cells enriched from blood (not recorded which). The receptors derive from a woman aged 40-49 years who had been exposed to COVID-19.

The chain recombines TRBV19 with TRBJ1-3; TRBD1 agrees at 7 bases. CDR1 and CDR2 (germline): LNHDA, SQIVND (reference sequence). This CDR3 has 14 amino acids. Trimming cost V 9 bases and J 1 base; bases outside gene matches: 6. The CDR3, as DNA: TGTGCCAGCTGGGACAGAGCGTCTGGAAACACCATATATTTT. Residues: CASWDRASGNTIYF. Using reference TRBV19 and TRBJ1-3 for the parts outside the CDR3, the full variable domain is DGGITQSPKYLFRKEGQNVTLSCEQNLNHDAMYWYRQDPGQGLRLIYYSQIVNDFQKGDIAEGYSVSREKKESFPLTVTSAQKNPTAFYLCASWDRASGNTIYFGEGSWLTVV.

The rearrangement links TRBV20-1 to TRBJ1-1; no clear D. This CDR3 contains 13 residues. Germline values: CDR1 DFQATT, CDR2 SNEGSKA (reference sequence). V lost 3 bases and J 1 base, leaving 9 bases between the germline ends. Here the CDR3 reads CSASSGSNTEAFF. The CDR3 coding sequence is TGCAGTGCTAGTTCGGGGTCGAACACTGAAGCTTTCTTT.

V gene TRBV24-1 combines with J gene TRBJ2-1; D gene uncertain. In germline, CDR1 is KGHDR, CDR2 SFDVKD. This CDR3 is 17 amino acids long. With 1 base removed from V and 6 bases from J, the gap between germline ends came to 18 bases. This CDR3 is CATSDLKSPGLGNEQFF. As DNA, the CDR3 is TGTGCCACCAGTGATTTAAAGTCGCCGGGTTTAGGCAATGAGCAGTTCTTC.

CDR3 sequence reads: CASSVVSGGNTEAFF. CDR3 sequence (DNA): TGTGCCAGCAGCGTAGTTTCTGGGGGCAACACTGAAGCTTTCTTT. The rearrangement joins TRBV9 to TRBJ1-1, with a possible D match to TRBD1 (6 bases). This CDR3 has 15 residues. The V end lost 0 bases, the J end lost 2 bases, and 11 bases lay between the germline ends. CDR1 is SGDLS and CDR2 is YYNGEE in the germline V gene.

The chain uses TRBV29-1 and TRBJ1-4; D may be TRBD1 (6 bases). The CDR3 covers 14 residues. V was pared by 7 bases and J by 10 bases, with 22 bases between. Germline V lookup: CDR1 SQVTM, CDR2 ANQGSEA. The CDR3, as DNA: TGCAGCGCTATCGCTCCGGACAGAGACCGAAAACTGTTTTTT. This encodes CSAIAPDRDRKLFF.

A single count supports this clone. This chain links TRBV3-1 (or the pseudogene TRBV3-2) with TRBJ1-1; D not certain. There are 12 residues in the CDR3. The germline V gene encodes CDR1 LGHDT and CDR2 YNNKEL (reference sequence). V was cut by 4 bases and J by 5 bases, with 8 bases left in between. The CDR3 loop is CASSLSGTEAFF. Here the CDR3 DNA reads TGTGCCAGCAGCCTTTCGGGGACTGAAGCTTTCTTT.

V usage is TRBV11-1 and J usage is TRBJ2-3; 7 bases fit TRBD2. The ends lost 5 bases at V and 2 bases at J; junction bases unmatched: 10. Germline V CDR1 and CDR2: SGHAT, FQDESV (reference sequence). CDR3 length equals 16 residues. This CDR3 reads CASSPRVAGVTDTQYF. The CDR3 nucleotides read TGTGCCAGCAGCCCCCGAGTAGCGGGCGTCACAGATACGCAGTATTTT. The variable domain in full, with the rest retrieved from reference TRBV11-1 and TRBJ2-3, is EAEVAQSPRYKITEKSQAVAFWCDPISGHATLYWYRQILGQGPELLVQFQDESVVDDSQLPKDRFSAERLKGVDSTLKIQPAELGDSAMYLCASSPRVAGVTDTQYFGPGTRLTVL.

V and J are TRBV19 and TRBJ1-5; TRBD1 matches 7 bases. The CDR3 loop spans 14 amino acids. Germline-derived CDR1 and CDR2 are LNHDA and SQIVND (reference sequence). The ends lost 5 bases at V and 5 bases at J; junction bases unmatched: 6. CDR3 in DNA: TGTGCCAGTAGTTCTCCACAGGGGTATCAGCCCCAGCATTTT. It is translated as CASSSPQGYQPQHF.

A few counts support this clone. V and J are TRBV3-1 (or the pseudogene TRBV3-2) and TRBJ2-2, with D unclear. This CDR3 has 14 amino acids. V lost 1 base, J lost 7 bases, and 10 bases lay in between. Germline V gene lookup returns CDR1 LGHDT and CDR2 YNNKEL (reference sequence). CDR3 nucleotides: TGTGCCAGCAGCCAAGCCCAGCGAGGCGGGGAGCTGTTTTTT. Translating it yields CASSQAQRGGELFF.

The CDR3 is CASSPPRPLEQNTEAFF. DNA for the CDR3: TGTGCCAGTAGTCCCCCTCGCCCCCTAGAACAGAACACTGAAGCTTTCTTT. This chain joins TRBV19 and TRBJ1-1; D is undetermined. Trimming took 5 bases from V and 1 from J, leaving 20 bases between them. The CDR3 is 17 amino acids. CDR1 is LNHDA and CDR2 is SQIVND in the germline V gene (reference sequence).

The chain links TRBV29-1 to TRBJ1-4; 8 bases agree with TRBD1. This CDR3 region has 13 residues. Per the germline V gene, CDR1 is SQVTM and CDR2 is ANQGSEA. V lost 6 bases to trimming and J lost 8 bases; unmatched junction nucleotides: 8. Here the CDR3 DNA reads TGCAGCGTCCAGACAGGGGCGAAGGAAAAACTGTTTTTT. Protein product: CSVQTGAKEKLFF.

The chain employs TRBV7-9 and TRBJ1-6; TRBD1 agrees at 8 bases. Germline V gene data show CDR1 as SEHNR and CDR2 as FQNEAQ (reference sequence). The CDR3 is 15 amino acids. Losses at the gene ends were 3 bases for V and 10 bases for J; bases not matched to a gene: 8. The CDR3 DNA follows: TGTGCCAGCAGCTTGGCCGGGACAGGCGAATCACCCCTCCACTTT. Translated, it gives CASSLAGTGESPLHF. Drawing the rest from reference TRBV7-9 and TRBJ1-6, the complete variable domain is DTGVSQNPRHKITKRGQNVTFRCDPISEHNRLYWYRQTLGQGPEFLTYFQNEAQLEKSRLLSDRFSAERPKGSFSTLEIQRTEQGDSAMYLCASSLAGTGESPLHFGNGTRLTVT.

The rearrangement links TRBV6-5 to TRBJ2-7; the match to TRBD1 covers 9 bases. V lost 7 bases, J lost 0 bases, and 7 bases stayed unmatched. Per the germline V gene, CDR1 is MNHEY and CDR2 is SVGAGI. This CDR3 is 15 amino acids long. CDR3 bases: TGTGCCAGCAACCCGGGACAGGGCCTCTCCTACGAGCAGTACTTC. Protein sequence: CASNPGQGLSYEQYF.

V is TRBV6-5 and J is TRBJ1-5; D is possibly TRBD1 (6 bases). This CDR3 is 13 amino acids long. V shed 7 bases and J shed 6 bases, with 13 bases lying between them. Germline V lookup: CDR1 MNHEY, CDR2 SVGAGI. The CDR3 nucleotides read TGTGCCAGCACCCCGGGGGGCGGTCAGCCCCAGCATTTT. This sequence encodes CASTPGGGQPQHF.

The chain is built from TRBV4-1 and TRBJ1-2; D is undetermined. The CDR3 spans 16 residues. The germline gives CDR1 MGHRA, CDR2 YSYEKL. V lost 0 bases to trimming and J lost 0 bases, with 11 bases between them. The CDR3 sequence is CASSQDFLAANYGYTF. The CDR3 bases are TGCGCCAGCAGCCAAGATTTTCTGGCGGCTAACTATGGCTACACCTTC.

The chain has TRBV19 and TRBJ1-5, with a weak D call TRBD1 (6 bases). The CDR3 is 15 amino acids. Trimming stripped 7 bases from V and 0 bases from J, with 13 bases between. Per the germline V gene, CDR1 is LNHDA and CDR2 is SQIVND (reference sequence). For the CDR3, the DNA is TGTGCCAGTACCCCGACAGGTATTAGCAATCAGCCCCAGCATTTT. Translating it yields CASTPTGISNQPQHF.